Sequencing of this TCR beta chain was carried out in a study of cytomegalovirus exposure and HLA in healthy donors. This CDR3 is built from 16 residues. V gave up 5 bases and J gave up 7 bases; unmatched junction bases: 12. In the case of this clone: Its antigen is not identified.

Primers: 60 Vbeta forward and 13 Jbeta reverse. The table came from immunoSEQ multiplex PCR; TCRdb's copy has only in-frame clones and leaves some out. The table shows some 130,000 clones, with roughly 84% occurring only once. Study findings and constraints: Later analysis suggested links between common viral pathogens and several top significant clusters.

Material for sequencing was PBMCs. The receptor was derived from a boy aged 10-17 years in good health and CMV-seronegative. The genes are TRBV5-3 and TRBJ1-6, with 7 bases that match TRBD1. TRBV5-3 is placed among ORFs of uncertain function. The CDR3 sequence: CARRSTPGTANSPLHF. CDR3 nucleotides: TGTGCCAGAAGATCTACCCCCGGGACAGCAAATTCACCCCTCCACTTT.